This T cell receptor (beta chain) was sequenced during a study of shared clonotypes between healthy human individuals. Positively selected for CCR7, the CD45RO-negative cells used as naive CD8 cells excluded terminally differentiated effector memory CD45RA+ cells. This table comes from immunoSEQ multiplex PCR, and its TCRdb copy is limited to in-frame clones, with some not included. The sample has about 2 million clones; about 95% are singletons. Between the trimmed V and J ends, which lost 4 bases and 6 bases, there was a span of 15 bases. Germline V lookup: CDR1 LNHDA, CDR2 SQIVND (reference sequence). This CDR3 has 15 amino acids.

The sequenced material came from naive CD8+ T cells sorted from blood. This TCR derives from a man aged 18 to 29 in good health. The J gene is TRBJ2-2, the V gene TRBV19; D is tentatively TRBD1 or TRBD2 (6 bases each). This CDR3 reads CASSTPGGLPGELFF. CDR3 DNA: TGTGCCAGTAGTACCCCTGGGGGGCTTCCCGGGGAGCTGTTTTTT.